Listed here are 5 T cell receptor beta chains from one sample, sequenced in a study of blood T cell repertoires in COVID-19. Data came from immunoSEQ multiplex PCR; TCRdb stores just in-frame clones and leaves some out. The sample includes 250,000 or so clones, around nine tenths seen only once; the top ten take about 8.7%. The material sequenced was peripheral blood. These receptors originate from a man aged 40-50 years with active or convalescent COVID-19.

This clone was observed many times. CDR3 bases: TGTGCCAGCAGTGAGAAGGTGATACTAGCGGGCACAGATACGCAGTATTTT. It is translated as CASSEKVILAGTDTQYF. The chain employs TRBV6-1 and TRBJ2-3, with 8 bases that match TRBD2. Germline V gene sequence: CDR1 MNHNS, CDR2 SASEGT. Unmatched junction bases numbered 9, after V lost 3 bases and J lost 1 base. The CDR3 is 17 residues long.

This clone has only one observation. The chain couples TRBV6-5 to TRBJ2-1; D is perhaps TRBD1 (5 bases). The CDR3 runs to 12 residues. V was cut by 7 bases and J by 8 bases, with 12 bases left in between. CDR1 MNHEY and CDR2 SVGAGI come from the germline V gene. This chain's CDR3 is CASTGARDEQFF. The CDR3, as DNA: TGTGCCAGCACTGGGGCCCGCGATGAGCAGTTCTTC.

The chain uses TRBV6-5 and TRBJ1-2; a possible D gene is TRBD1 (5 bases). Germline CDR1 MNHEY, CDR2 SVGAGI. Trimming cost V 0 bases and J 4 bases, with 12 bases left between them. The CDR3 is 15 amino acids. The CDR3 nucleotides are TGTGCCAGCAGTTACTCGGGCGGGGGAATCTATGGCTACACCTTC. This gives the protein CASSYSGGGIYGYTF.

The CDR3 DNA reads as TGTGCCTGGAGTATGGGGACAGGGAATGAAAAACTGTTTTTT. This sequence encodes CAWSMGTGNEKLFF. The chain has TRBV30 and TRBJ1-4; 9 bases are shared with TRBD1. V lost 2 bases, J lost 5 bases, and 3 bases stayed unmatched. Germline CDR1 and CDR2: GTSNPN and SVGIG (reference sequence). This CDR3 comprises 14 residues.

This sequence joins TRBV6-5 and TRBJ1-5; possibly TRBD1 for D (5 bases). Germline lookup yields CDR1 MNHEY and CDR2 SVGAGI. The CDR3 spans 15 residues. Trimming removed 6 bases at V and 9 bases at J, with 21 bases between. CDR3 sequence reads: CASRSLGAAGLPQHF. The CDR3 region has the DNA TGTGCCAGCAGGTCGTTAGGGGCCGCAGGGTTGCCCCAGCATTTT.